What follows describes a single TCR beta chain. Its antigen is unknown. Base-call qualities are not available, and no considerably larger clone is one nucleotide away. TCRbeta CDR3 regions were amplified from genomic DNA using the immunoSEQ Assay, a bias-controlled multiplex PCR. The study's processing was this. Nucleated cell counts per sample were estimated from amplification of reference gene primers within the assay. To quantify the absolute abundance of each unique TCRbeta CDR3 rearrangement, sequence reads were collapsed and filtered. For each sample, productive Simpson clonality was calculated as the square root of Simpson's diversity index over productive rearrangements. The source is immuneACCESS, and TCRdb retained only in-frame sequences with V and J called. Part of the clones is not carried over; for the studies checked, unresolved V genes explain less than half of this, and the remainder is unexplained. V, J and clone size are taken as reported in that table, and D and trimming were inferred from the DNA itself. The sample table shows more than 250,000 clones, and 88% are seen once. The ten largest clonotypes hold 0.7% of the sample.

Based on the germline V gene, the CDR1 and CDR2 sequences are SQVTM and ANQGSEA. From cysteine to phenylalanine, the CDR3 is 14 amino acids long. Kept here is only the CDR3 DNA, which spans 42 bases and is read in frame from base 1. The V end loses 7 bases and the J end loses 2 bases, and a stretch of 15 bases separates them. The sample belongs to a study of blood T cell repertoires in COVID-19 (dated by TCRdb to the early 2020s). Turning to the overall study: The collaborator samples originated in the United States, Italy and Spain and spanned the acute and convalescent phases of COVID-19. The material from the prospective study consisted of cDNA or gDNA derived from T cells, B-cell-depleted T cells, or PBMCs. The dataset comprised deeply sampled blood TCRbeta repertoires from subjects exposed to, actively infected with, or recovered from COVID-19. The repertoires were released in a freely available public database meant as a resource for research on the immune response to SARS-CoV-2. The samples were drawn from the first 160 participants of the ongoing ImmuneRACE study and from more than 1,000 subjects provided by 6 global collaborators. The sample metadata nearly always contained a de-identified subject ID, COVID-19 status, age in years and sex. Where available, HLA class I and class II types were taken from metadata supplied by the sample provider and were not determined by assay-based typing.

What the work shows at the level of the full study, not this receptor alone: How much clinical and demographic metadata was included differed by source and by participant, and the metadata was provided uncurated.

The collaborating institutions used their own protocols to collect whole blood in K2EDTA tubes. For TCRbeta analysis, collaborators shipped samples as frozen whole blood, isolated PBMCs, or DNA extracted from either of those sample types. This receptor chain uses TRBV29-1 and TRBJ2-1, and TRBD1 may be the D gene, going by 6 matching bases. The sample comprised peripheral blood. This sequence originates from a human donor in a cohort sampled during active COVID-19. CDR3 reads: CSGSGTSPYNEQFF. The DNA reads TGCAGCGGGTCCGGGACAAGTCCCTACAATGAGCAGTTCTTC.